This record covers a single T cell receptor (beta chain). Researchers report isolating at least 6 million PBMCs per sample. Primed by a sample-barcoded 5' primer and a J-beta primer mix, a second PCR proceeded for 7 to 11 cycles. From the 5' RACE reads, TCRdb called clonotypes with MiXCR, one entry per CDR3 protein. The sample carries 700,000 to 950,000 distinct CDR3 sequences, about three fifths recorded once. The sample comes from a study of blood T cells in healthy people across ages. Trimming removed 7 bases at V and 7 bases at J, with 20 bases between. The CDR3 consists of 14 residues. Germline assignment: CDR1 DFQATT and CDR2 SNEGSKA (reference sequence).

This receptor was obtained from a man aged 25-45 years in good health. Sequences were obtained from blood. V is TRBV20-1 and J is TRBJ2-1, with D unresolved. CDR3 sequence (DNA): TGCAGTGGTCCCGGTGAGCGAGGTGGGAATGAGCAGTTCTTC. It translates to CSGPGERGGNEQFF.